This is a list of T cell receptor beta chains from one sample in a study of T cell responses to AZD1222 COVID-19 vaccine. The table came from immunoSEQ multiplex PCR; TCRdb's copy has only in-frame clones and leaves some out. The table has approximately 140,000 clones, approximately 91% seen once; the top ten hold under 4%. The sample consisted of peripheral blood, taken 28 days after the second AZD1222 dose. Receptors originate from an adult who received the AZD1222 COVID-19 vaccine. The CDR3 runs from the conserved cysteine through the conserved F or W. A D gene is named only where the DNA matches it firmly. Only some rows state a clone size, as once, few, many or a class for expanded clones.

J gene,clone size,V gene,D gene,CDR3 protein,CDR3 DNA
TRBJ2-4,few,TRBV19,TRBD1,CASSPTGGGIQYF,TGTGCCAGTAGCCCGACAGGGGGCGGCATTCAGTACTTC
TRBJ1-2,NA,TRBV19,NA,CASSNPGDRDGYTF,TGTGCCAGTAGTAACCCCGGGGACCGCGATGGCTACACCTTC
TRBJ2-3,NA,TRBV7-3,NA,CASRQISTDTQYF,TGTGCCAGCAGACAAATTAGCACAGATACGCAGTATTTT
TRBJ1-1,NA,TRBV13,NA,CASSLEGPKAFF,TGTGCCAGCAGCCTAGAGGGCCCTAAAGCTTTCTTT
TRBJ2-7,NA,TRBV6-4,NA,CASSETKRTNSYEQYF,TGTGCCAGCAGTGAAACCAAGCGGACCAACTCCTACGAGCAGTACTTC
TRBJ1-5,NA,TRBV6-4,NA,CASSQGNNQPQHF,TGTGCCAGCAGTCAGGGGAACAATCAGCCCCAGCATTTT
TRBJ1-2,NA,TRBV27,TRBD1,CASSPTGYGYTF,TGTGCCAGCAGTCCGACAGGGTATGGCTACACCTTC
TRBJ2-2,NA,TRBV14,NA,CASSRRNTGELFF,TGTGCCAGCAGCCGGCGGAACACCGGGGAGCTGTTTTTT
TRBJ2-1,once,TRBV18,NA,CASSRGGSYNEQFF,TGTGCCAGCTCAAGGGGGGGTTCCTACAATGAGCAGTTCTTC
TRBJ2-7,NA,TRBV10-3,TRBD1,CAISEPATGATYEQYF,TGTGCCATCAGTGAGCCGGCAACAGGGGCAACCTACGAGCAGTACTTC
TRBJ1-1,NA,TRBV20-1,NA,CSARDFWENTF,TGCAGTGCTAGAGATTTTTGGGAGAACACCTTT
TRBJ1-2,NA,TRBV30,NA,CVWYRDGYTF,TGTGTCTGGTACAGGGATGGCTACACCTTC
TRBJ2-7,NA,TRBV5-1,NA,CASSLGVRAALHHEQYF,TGCGCCAGCAGCTTGGGGGTGAGAGCGGCCTTACACCACGAGCAGTACTTC
TRBJ2-1,NA,TRBV4-2,NA,CASSQELVMIWQWQFF,TGTGCCAGCAGCCAAGAGTTGGTCATGATTTGGCAGTGGCAGTTCTTC
TRBJ1-2,NA,TRBV24-1,NA,CATSDPTRGGTNYGYTF,TGTGCCACCAGTGACCCCACTCGGGGGGGGACAAACTATGGCTACACCTTC
TRBJ2-1,NA,TRBV11-2,TRBD2,CASSLEAGEGHEQFF,TGTGCCAGCAGCTTAGAGGCGGGAGAGGGGCATGAGCAGTTCTTC
TRBJ1-5,NA,TRBV5-1,NA,CASSLAPNQPQHF,TGCGCCAGCAGCTTGGCTCCGAATCAGCCCCAGCATTTT
TRBJ2-5,NA,TRBV7-3,TRBD1,CASSSTGVGEETQYF,TGTGCCAGCAGCTCAACAGGGGTGGGAGAAGAGACCCAGTACTTC
TRBJ2-5,NA,TRBV4-2,NA,CASSQEWAGSVRKTQYF,TGTGCCAGCAGCCAAGAATGGGCAGGTAGTGTTAGGAAGACCCAGTACTTC
TRBJ1-5,few,TRBV3-1/TRBV3-2,NA,CASSQAVRGPNQPQHF,TGTGCCAGCAGCCAAGCGGTGCGGGGGCCCAATCAGCCCCAGCATTTT
TRBJ2-2,NA,TRBV12-3/TRBV12-4,NA,CASETDRELFF,TGTGCCAGCGAAACCGACCGGGAGCTGTTTTTT
TRBJ2-1,NA,TRBV5-4,NA,CASQGSNEQFF,TGTGCCAGCCAAGGGAGTAATGAGCAGTTCTTC
TRBJ1-2,once,TRBV19,NA,CASINTGESYGYTF,TGTGCCAGTATTAATACAGGAGAGAGCTATGGCTACACCTTC
TRBJ2-3,NA,TRBV6-5,NA,CASSTGLFKDTQYF,TGTGCCAGCAGTACTGGACTTTTCAAAGATACGCAGTATTTT